These T cell receptor beta chains were read from a single sample in a study of blood T cell repertoires in COVID-19. Clones were sequenced by immunoSEQ multiplex PCR, and TCRdb holds only the in-frame ones, with some missing. Counted here are under 200,000 clones, approximately 90% occurring once; the ten biggest clones make up more than 6.5%. The source material was PBMCs or T cells enriched from blood (not recorded which). These receptor sequences come from a woman between 50 and 59 years old who had recovered from COVID-19. The CDR3 runs from the conserved cysteine through the conserved F or W. A D gene is named only where the DNA matches it firmly. The size field is filled for only some rows; it gives once, few, many or a size class.

>NA|TRBJ2-1|TRBV9|NA
CASSVVLADEQFF
TGTGCCAGCAGCGTAGTACTAGCCGATGAGCAGTTCTTC
>few|TRBJ1-2|TRBV7-9|NA
CASSEGVTYGYTF
TGTGCCAGCAGCGAGGGGGTGACCTATGGCTACACCTTC
>NA|TRBJ1-6|TRBV7-9|NA
CASSFSERGNSPLHF
TGTGCCAGCAGCTTTTCCGAACGGGGGAATTCACCCCTCCACTTT
>NA|TRBJ2-1|TRBV20-1|NA
CSGSTAQEQFF
TGCAGTGGTAGCACCGCTCAGGAGCAGTTCTTC
>NA|TRBJ2-2|TRBV19|NA
CASTLRIFGTGELFF
TGTGCCAGCACTCTCAGGATTTTCGGCACCGGGGAGCTGTTTTTT
>NA|TRBJ1-2|TRBV3-1/TRBV3-2|NA
CASSLTPVNYGYTF
TGTGCCAGCAGCCTCACCCCGGTTAACTATGGCTACACCTTC
>once|TRBJ2-3|TRBV9|TRBD1
CASSVGGGWSTDTQYF
TGTGCCAGCAGCGTAGGAGGGGGCTGGAGCACAGATACGCAGTATTTT
>NA|TRBJ1-5|TRBV28|NA
CASRHAGSRNQPQHF
TGTGCCAGCAGACATGCCGGGAGTCGCAATCAGCCCCAGCATTTT
>NA|TRBJ1-5|TRBV4-3|TRBD1
CASSQEWTGIQPQHF
TGCGCCAGCAGCCAAGAGTGGACAGGGATCCAGCCCCAGCATTTT
>NA|TRBJ1-1|TRBV6-5|NA
CASSPGYSNTEAFF
TGTGCCAGCAGCCCAGGCTATTCAAACACTGAAGCTTTCTTT
>NA|TRBJ2-1|TRBV7-6|TRBD2
CASSVLAGDDYNEQFF
TGTGCCAGCAGCGTACTAGCGGGGGACGATTACAATGAGCAGTTCTTC
>NA|TRBJ1-2|TRBV28|NA
CASSPLNYGYTF
TGTGCCAGCAGTCCCCTAAACTATGGCTACACCTTC
>NA|TRBJ1-1|TRBV13|NA
CASSPPGRSNTEAFF
TGTGCCAGCAGCCCCCCAGGGCGTTCGAACACTGAAGCTTTCTTT
>NA|TRBJ1-1|TRBV12-3/TRBV12-4|NA
CASGFGVTEAFF
TGTGCCAGCGGGTTCGGAGTCACTGAAGCTTTCTTT
>NA|TRBJ2-1|TRBV6-5|TRBD2
CASSYRLAGDNEQFF
TGTGCCAGCAGTTACCGCCTAGCGGGGGACAATGAGCAGTTCTTC
>NA|TRBJ2-7|TRBV10-3|TRBD1
CAISLGALGTATYEQYF
TGTGCCATCAGCTTAGGGGCACTCGGGACAGCCACCTACGAGCAGTACTTC
>NA|TRBJ1-5|TRBV19|NA
CASSRRENQPQHF
TGTGCCAGTAGTCGACGGGAGAATCAGCCCCAGCATTTT
>NA|TRBJ1-3|TRBV6-2/TRBV6-3|NA
CASSYQASGNTIYF
TGTGCCAGCAGTTATCAGGCGTCTGGAAACACCATATATTTT
>NA|TRBJ2-3|TRBV5-1|TRBD1
CASSSDRGSDTQYF
TGCGCCAGCAGCTCGGACAGGGGATCAGATACGCAGTATTTT
>once|TRBJ2-5|TRBV19|NA
CASSTATGTPSVTQYF
TGTGCCAGTAGTACCGCTACCGGGACTCCTTCGGTGACCCAGTACTTC
>NA|TRBJ1-4|TRBV19|TRBD1
CASSAKTGQVNEKLFF
TGTGCCAGTAGTGCGAAAACGGGACAGGTAAATGAAAAACTGTTTTTT
>NA|TRBJ1-2|TRBV27|NA
CASSLSGYGGVTNYGYTF
TGTGCCAGCAGTTTAAGTGGCTATGGAGGGGTAACTAACTATGGCTACACCTTC
>NA|TRBJ2-3|TRBV2|NA
CASSGGPGVDTQYF
TGTGCCAGCAGTGGCGGGCCAGGTGTGGATACGCAGTATTTT
>NA|TRBJ1-4|TRBV10-3|NA
CAASGGTNEKLFF
TGTGCCGCATCCGGCGGAACTAATGAAAAACTGTTTTTT
>once|TRBJ1-5|TRBV28|NA
CASKIDPGDQPQHF
TGTGCCAGCAAGATTGATCCGGGGGATCAGCCCCAGCATTTT
>NA|TRBJ2-6|TRBV27|NA
CASSPRLRSGANVLTF
TGTGCCAGCAGTCCTCGCCTGAGATCTGGGGCCAACGTCCTGACTTTC
>few|TRBJ1-1|TRBV4-1|NA
CASSQQGMNTEAFF
TGCGCCAGCAGTCAACAGGGCATGAACACTGAAGCTTTCTTT
>NA|TRBJ1-1|TRBV3-1/TRBV3-2|NA
CASTTEGPANTEAFF
TGTGCCAGCACCACGGAGGGCCCCGCAAACACTGAAGCTTTCTTT
>NA|TRBJ1-1|TRBV7-9|TRBD1
CASSLTGVTEAFF
TGTGCCAGCAGCCTAACAGGGGTCACTGAAGCTTTCTTT
>few|TRBJ1-2|TRBV13|NA
CASSLVSNSNGYTF
TGTGCCAGCAGCTTAGTGTCCAACTCGAATGGCTACACCTTC
>NA|TRBJ2-5|TRBV6-6|TRBD1
CASSRTGGLETQYF
TGTGCCAGCAGTCGGACAGGGGGCCTGGAGACCCAGTACTTC
>NA|TRBJ1-2|TRBV12-5|NA
CASGLADRFNGYTF
TGTGCTAGTGGTTTAGCCGACAGGTTCAATGGCTACACCTTC
>NA|TRBJ2-7|TRBV6-5|TRBD1
CASSYGAGTGTYEQYF
TGTGCCAGCAGTTACGGCGCAGGGACAGGGACCTACGAGCAGTACTTC
>NA|TRBJ2-3|TRBV9|TRBD2
CASSVSSGGSTDTQYF
TGTGCCAGCAGCGTATCCTCCGGGGGGTCCACAGATACGCAGTATTTT
>once|TRBJ1-2|TRBV10-1|TRBD1
CASSLLNPGQGVFLNYGYTF
TGCGCCAGCAGTCTCCTCAATCCGGGACAGGGGGTATTTCTTAACTATGGCTACACCTTC
>NA|TRBJ1-2|TRBV7-8|TRBD1
CASSLADRGGYGYTF
TGTGCCAGCAGCTTAGCAGACAGGGGCGGGTATGGCTACACCTTC
>NA|TRBJ2-5|TRBV7-7|TRBD1
CASSLAGQGSETQYF
TGTGCTAGCAGCTTAGCGGGACAGGGGTCAGAGACCCAGTACTTC
>NA|TRBJ1-2|TRBV19|TRBD1
CASRHPGQGVLGYTF
TGTGCCAGTAGACATCCGGGACAGGGGGTACTTGGCTACACCTTC
>NA|TRBJ2-2|TRBV11-2|TRBD2
CASSPVSGGAAGELFF
TGTGCCAGCAGCCCCGTTAGCGGGGGGGCCGCCGGGGAGCTGTTTTTT
>NA|TRBJ1-1|TRBV7-2|NA
CASSLSGHPNTEAFF
TGTGCCAGCAGCCTGTCGGGACACCCGAACACTGAAGCTTTCTTT
>NA|TRBJ1-5|TRBV6-5|NA
CASSPDRNQPQHF
TGTGCCAGCAGTCCCGACAGAAATCAGCCCCAGCATTTT
>NA|TRBJ2-2|TRBV15|NA
CATSRDLGYTGELFF
TGTGCCACCAGCAGAGATCTAGGTTACACCGGGGAGCTGTTTTTT
>NA|TRBJ1-5|TRBV5-8|TRBD1
CASSFDRGRPQHF
TGTGCCAGCAGCTTCGACAGGGGCAGGCCCCAGCATTTT
>NA|TRBJ2-1|TRBV3-1/TRBV3-2|TRBD2
CASSQPAGGQLVNEQFF
TGTGCCAGCAGCCAACCAGCGGGGGGGCAATTGGTCAATGAGCAGTTCTTC
>few|TRBJ2-1|TRBV5-1|TRBD1
CASSLIAGGQGTNEQFF
TGCGCCAGCAGCTTGATTGCTGGGGGACAGGGGACCAATGAGCAGTTCTTC